Included here is one T cell receptor (beta chain) sequence, with context. The record originates from a study of blood T cell repertoires in COVID-19. Looking at the study overall: Acute and convalescent COVID-19 samples came from the United States, Italy and Spain. PBMCs, B-cell-depleted T cells, or T cells provided the cDNA or gDNA that made up the material.

As handled by the study authors: The assay estimated nucleated cells by amplifying reference gene primers. Generated by immunoSEQ multiplex PCR, the TCRdb table keeps only in-frame clones and is missing some. V and J calls and clone size come straight from that table; D and trimming were deduced from the DNA. The table includes 130,000 to 150,000 clones, around 84% detected once. Between the trimmed V and J ends, which lost 8 bases and 1 base, there was a span of 8 bases. The CDR3 is 13 amino acids. Germline V gene data show CDR1 as MNHEY and CDR2 as SVGAGI. The origin of this receptor is a woman aged 45-60 years with acute or convalescent COVID-19. The rearrangement joins TRBV6-5 to TRBJ2-2, with D maybe TRBD1 (6 bases). Sequencing was done on a sample of peripheral blood. CDR3 amino acids: CASPDRNTGELFF. CDR3 sequence (DNA): TGTGCCAGCCCGGACAGGAACACCGGGGAGCTGTTTTTT.